The rows below give T cell receptor beta chains drawn from one sample of a study of control samples from healthy donors and cancer patients. Clones were read by immunoSEQ multiplex PCR, and TCRdb kept only the in-frame ones, dropping some. The sample yields about 60,000 clones, approximately 92% seen once. The sample comprised PBMCs. The receptor set was obtained from a man between 40 and 49 years old with colorectal cancer. Both conserved end residues are part of each CDR3. The order of the fields is D gene, clone size, J gene, V gene, CDR3 DNA, CDR3 protein. The D gene is left open where the match is weak. A clone size is listed for some rows: how often the clone was seen (once, few, many), or a class if it is expanded.

- | - | TRBJ2-5 | TRBV18 | TGTGCCAGCTCACCCCTGGGCGGCACAAGCCAAGAGACCCAGTACTTC | CASSPLGGTSQETQYF
- | - | TRBJ2-3 | TRBV7-2 | TGTGCCAGCAGCAAAGGGGCTGTGAATACGCAGTATTTT | CASSKGAVNTQYF
- | once | TRBJ2-7 | TRBV4-2 | TGTGCCAGCAGCCAAGTTTCAGCTAGCTCCTACGAGCAGTACTTC | CASSQVSASSYEQYF
- | once | TRBJ2-1 | TRBV27 | TGTGCCAATGGGGGGGCATACAATGAGCAGTTCTTC | CANGGAYNEQFF
- | - | TRBJ1-2 | TRBV30 | TGTGCCTGGAGTGTATCAGGTCTTTCTAACTATGGCTACACCTTC | CAWSVSGLSNYGYTF
- | - | TRBJ1-1 | TRBV7-9 | TGTGCCAGCAGCTTCTTCGGGCTGAACACTGAAGCTTTCTTT | CASSFFGLNTEAFF
- | once | TRBJ1-2 | TRBV29-1 | TGCAGCGTTGAAGGGCAGGTGGGGGATAACTATGGCTACACCTTC | CSVEGQVGDNYGYTF
- | - | TRBJ1-4 | TRBV2 | TGTGCCAGCAGATCCGGGACAACTTATGAAAAACTGTTTTTT | CASRSGTTYEKLFF
- | - | TRBJ1-6 | TRBV3-1/TRBV3-2 | TGTGCCAGCAGCCAAGTTGCGGACAGTTCACCCCTCCACTTT | CASSQVADSSPLHF
- | - | TRBJ2-3 | TRBV29-1 | TGCAGCGTTGGGACAGTCACAGATACGCAGTATTTT | CSVGTVTDTQYF
TRBD1 | - | TRBJ1-1 | TRBV19 | TGTGCCAGTAGTTCGGGACAGGCCTTGACCATGAACACTGAAGCTTTCTTT | CASSSGQALTMNTEAFF
TRBD2 | - | TRBJ2-5 | TRBV18 | TGTGCCAGCTCACTCGGACTAGCGGGGTTCCAAGAGACCCAGTACTTC | CASSLGLAGFQETQYF
TRBD2 | - | TRBJ2-5 | TRBV4-1 | TGCGCCAGCAGCCAAGGACTAGCGGTCCAAGAGACCCAGTACTTC | CASSQGLAVQETQYF
- | - | TRBJ2-5 | TRBV5-4 | TGTGCCAGCAGCCCCGGAAGGGAGACCCAGTACTTC | CASSPGRETQYF
- | - | TRBJ2-5 | TRBV7-8 | TGTGCCAGCAGCCGAGGCTCGGTCCAAGAGACCCAGTACTTC | CASSRGSVQETQYF
- | - | TRBJ1-1 | TRBV10-3 | TGTGCCATCAGTGGGGGCGTGAACACTGAAGCTTTCTTT | CAISGGVNTEAFF
- | - | TRBJ1-5 | TRBV7-9 | TGTGCCAGCTCCGGTGGGGGAGGAGATCAGCCCCAGCATTTT | CASSGGGGDQPQHF
TRBD2 | - | TRBJ2-3 | TRBV9 | TGTGCCAGCAGGGGAGGGTTCGACACAGATACGCAGTATTTT | CASRGGFDTDTQYF
- | - | TRBJ1-5 | TRBV6-5 | TGTGCCAGCAGATCGGGACTCAGCAATCAGCCCCAGCATTTT | CASRSGLSNQPQHF
TRBD2 | - | TRBJ2-2 | TRBV7-9 | TGTGCCAGCAGCCTAGGACTAGCGGCCACCGGGGAGCTGTTTTTT | CASSLGLAATGELFF
TRBD2 | once | TRBJ2-7 | TRBV3-1/TRBV3-2 | TGTGCCAGCAGCCGATTCGTAACTAGCGGGCTTGGGGAGCAGTACTTC | CASSRFVTSGLGEQYF
- | - | TRBJ2-7 | TRBV25-1 | TGTGCCAGCAGTGTACCTCGAGGACTCTCCTACGAGCAGTACTTC | CASSVPRGLSYEQYF
- | - | TRBJ1-3 | TRBV19 | TGTGCCAGTAGAAGGCAGCTCCTCACTGGAAACACCATATATTTT | CASRRQLLTGNTIYF
- | - | TRBJ1-3 | TRBV3-1/TRBV3-2 | TGTGCCAGCAGCCAACAAAGGTTGGGGCACTCTGGAAACACCATATATTTT | CASSQQRLGHSGNTIYF
- | - | TRBJ1-6 | TRBV3-1/TRBV3-2 | TGTGCCAGCAGCCAAGATTTCCAGACCGTACCCCTCCACTTT | CASSQDFQTVPLHF
- | - | TRBJ2-1 | TRBV5-6 | TGTGCCAGCAGCTCTCTGGGGACCCTCAATGAGCAGTTCTTC | CASSSLGTLNEQFF
TRBD2 | once | TRBJ2-3 | TRBV6-5 | TGTGCCAGCAGAGCTAGCGGGGTCACAGATACGCAGTATTTT | CASRASGVTDTQYF
TRBD1 | - | TRBJ2-3 | TRBV25-1 | TGTGCCAGCAGTAAAGGACAGGGGGCTAGCACAGATACGCAGTATTTT | CASSKGQGASTDTQYF
- | - | TRBJ1-1 | TRBV5-6 | TGTGCCAGCAGCACCGAACTCGGACAGCGGGTCAGCGCTGAAGCTTTCTTT | CASSTELGQRVSAEAFF
- | once | TRBJ2-7 | TRBV2 | TGTGCCCGAATATCTGGGGACACACACTACGAGCAGTACTTC | CARISGDTHYEQYF
TRBD1 | - | TRBJ2-1 | TRBV19 | TGTGCCAGCAGTCCTGACCGGACAGGGGTTGGGAGCTCCTACAATGAGCAGTTCTTC | CASSPDRTGVGSSYNEQFF
TRBD1 | - | TRBJ2-2 | TRBV30 | TGTGCCAGCGACAGGGAGAACACCGGGGAGCTGTTTTTT | CASDRENTGELFF
- | - | TRBJ1-1 | TRBV6-5 | TGTGCCAGCAGTTATCCAGGGTTGGCTGAAGCTTTCTTT | CASSYPGLAEAFF
- | - | TRBJ2-2 | TRBV27 | TGTGCCAGCACCCTCCAGAGCGGGGAGCTGTTTTTT | CASTLQSGELFF
TRBD2 | - | TRBJ2-1 | TRBV4-1 | TGCGCCAGCAGCCTACAACCAAGACTAGCGGGGGTTGAGCAGTTCTTC | CASSLQPRLAGVEQFF
- | - | TRBJ1-2 | TRBV9 | TGTGCCAGCAGCGTAGATACGGGGAAGGGCAATGGCTACACCTTC | CASSVDTGKGNGYTF
- | - | TRBJ1-5 | TRBV19 | TGTGCCAGTACCACCGTTGAGCAGGTAAATCAGCCCCAGCATTTT | CASTTVEQVNQPQHF
- | few | TRBJ2-2 | TRBV3-1/TRBV3-2 | TGTGCCAGCAGCCCCCGGCAAGCGGGGAACACCGGGGAGCTGTTTTTT | CASSPRQAGNTGELFF
- | - | TRBJ1-4 | TRBV19 | TGTGCCAGTAGTATCGGGGCCGGATATACCGAAAAACTGTTTTTT | CASSIGAGYTEKLFF
TRBD2 | - | TRBJ2-7 | TRBV27 | TGTGCCAGCAGTCCGCTGACTAGCAAGCACGAGCAGTACTTC | CASSPLTSKHEQYF
- | once | TRBJ2-7 | TRBV5-6 | TGTGCCAGCAGCCCCGGGACTGTTTCTTACGAGCAGTACTTC | CASSPGTVSYEQYF
TRBD1 | - | TRBJ1-2 | TRBV5-1 | TGCGCCAGCGGAACGACAGGGGATTATGGCTACACCTTC | CASGTTGDYGYTF